This TCR beta chain was sequenced for a study of cytomegalovirus exposure and HLA in healthy donors. The PCR contained 60 Vbeta and 13 Jbeta primers. Per the original methods: Later work found around 80 million unique TCR beta chains, with about 10 million shared. Method: immunoSEQ multiplex PCR; TCRdb's copy keeps in-frame clones and lacks some. D and trimming were read from the DNA, whereas the V and J calls and clone size are those reported in that table. This table has 110,000 to 150,000 clones, about 81% appearing once. Broader study findings: Accounts indicate the classifier identified cytomegalovirus status with strong specificity and sensitivity.

As regards this clone: What it recognizes is unknown.

What was sequenced was PBMCs. This TCR was recovered from a man younger than 40 in good health and CMV-seronegative.

For the CDR3, the DNA is TGCGCCAGCAGATTCGACAGCAGCCCCAATGAAAAACTGTTTTTT. Its translation: CASRFDSSPNEKLFF. This chain links TRBV5-1 with TRBJ1-4; perhaps TRBD1 as D (5 bases). Trimming cost V 5 bases and J 5 bases, with 16 bases left between them. This CDR3 region has 15 residues. Germline assignment: CDR1 SGHRS and CDR2 YFSETQ.